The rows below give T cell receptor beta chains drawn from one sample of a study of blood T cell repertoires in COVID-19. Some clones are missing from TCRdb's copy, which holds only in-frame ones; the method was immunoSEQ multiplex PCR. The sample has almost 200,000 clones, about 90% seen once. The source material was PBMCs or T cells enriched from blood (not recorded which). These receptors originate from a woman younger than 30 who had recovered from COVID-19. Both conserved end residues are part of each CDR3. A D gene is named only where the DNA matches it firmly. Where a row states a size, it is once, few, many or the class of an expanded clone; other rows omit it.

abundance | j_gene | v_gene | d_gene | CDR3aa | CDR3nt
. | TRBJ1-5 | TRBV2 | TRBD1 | CASSELRGHNQPQHF | TGTGCCAGCAGTGAGCTCAGGGGGCACAATCAGCCCCAGCATTTT
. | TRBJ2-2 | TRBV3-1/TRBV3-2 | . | CASSQTGTSQRELFF | TGTGCCAGCAGCCAAACCGGGACAAGTCAGCGGGAGCTGTTTTTT
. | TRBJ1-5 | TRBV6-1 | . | CASSESYGNQPQHF | TGTGCCAGTAGTGAATCCTACGGCAATCAGCCCCAGCATTTT
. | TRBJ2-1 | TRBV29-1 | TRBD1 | CSDWTGNNNEQFF | TGCAGCGATTGGACAGGGAATAACAATGAGCAGTTCTTC
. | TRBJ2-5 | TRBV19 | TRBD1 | CASSMGQGAGETQYF | TGTGCCAGTAGTATGGGACAGGGGGCAGGGGAGACCCAGTACTTC
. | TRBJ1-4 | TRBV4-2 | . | CASSQDFPSGEKLFF | TGTGCCAGCAGCCAAGATTTTCCAAGTGGCGAAAAACTGTTTTTT
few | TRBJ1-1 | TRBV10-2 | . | CASARDTEAFF | TGCGCCAGCGCGCGGGACACTGAAGCTTTCTTT
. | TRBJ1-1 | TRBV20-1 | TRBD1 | CSATEQGSGREAFF | TGCAGTGCTACTGAACAGGGGTCGGGTAGGGAAGCTTTCTTT
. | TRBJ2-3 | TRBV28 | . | CASSQPLRGDTQYF | TGTGCCAGCAGCCAACCCCTTAGAGGGGATACGCAGTATTTT
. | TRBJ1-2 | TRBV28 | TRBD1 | CASSPRDRDGYTF | TGTGCCAGCAGCCCGCGGGACAGGGATGGCTACACCTTC
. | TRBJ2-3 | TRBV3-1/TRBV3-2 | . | CASSQDDWQSLADTQYF | TGTGCCAGCAGCCAAGACGACTGGCAAAGTCTAGCAGATACGCAGTATTTT
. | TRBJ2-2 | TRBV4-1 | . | CASSQVRLAGQNTGELFF | TGCGCCAGCAGCCAAGTGCGTCTCGCAGGGCAGAACACCGGGGAGCTGTTTTTT
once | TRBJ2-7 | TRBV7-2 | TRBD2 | CASSSPGLTYEQYF | TGTGCCAGCAGCTCCCCGGGACTAACCTACGAGCAGTACTTC
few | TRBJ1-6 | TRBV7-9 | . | CASSLPSVYNSPLHF | TGTGCCAGCAGCCTCCCGTCCGTTTATAATTCACCCCTCCACTTT
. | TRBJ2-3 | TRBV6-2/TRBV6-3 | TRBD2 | CASSLLAGGGTDTQYF | TGTGCCAGCAGCCTACTAGCGGGTGGCGGCACAGATACGCAGTATTTT
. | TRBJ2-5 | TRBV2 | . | CASSEAVGLQETQYF | TGTGCCAGCAGTGAAGCTGTCGGACTACAAGAGACCCAGTACTTC
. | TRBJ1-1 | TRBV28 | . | CASSLGTAGIWVGAFF | TGTGCCAGCAGTTTGGGAACCGCGGGTATATGGGTTGGAGCTTTCTTT
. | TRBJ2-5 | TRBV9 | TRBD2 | CASSVGLAGKEETQYF | TGTGCCAGCAGCGTAGGTCTAGCGGGCAAAGAAGAGACCCAGTACTTC
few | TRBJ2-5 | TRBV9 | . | CASSSSRETQYF | TGTGCCAGCAGCTCTTCGCGAGAGACCCAGTACTTC
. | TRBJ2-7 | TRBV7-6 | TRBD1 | CASSLNKDRASYEQYF | TGTGCCAGCAGCTTAAATAAGGACAGGGCGTCCTACGAGCAGTACTTC
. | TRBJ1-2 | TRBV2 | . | CASSPGANYGYTF | TGTGCCAGCAGTCCAGGGGCTAACTATGGCTACACCTTC
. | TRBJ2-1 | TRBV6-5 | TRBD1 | CASSYSDRGNNEQFF | TGTGCCAGCAGTTACTCGGACAGGGGGAACAATGAGCAGTTCTTC
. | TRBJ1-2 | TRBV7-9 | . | CASSLIGRPEGLGGYTF | TGTGCCAGCAGCTTAATCGGCCGACCGGAGGGACTAGGCGGCTACACCTTC
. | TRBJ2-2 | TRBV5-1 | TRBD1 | CASTRQGANTGELFF | TGCGCCAGCACCAGACAGGGGGCGAACACCGGGGAGCTGTTTTTT
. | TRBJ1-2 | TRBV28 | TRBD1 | CASSPRTGGIYGYTF | TGTGCCAGCAGTCCCCGGACAGGGGGTATCTATGGCTACACCTTC
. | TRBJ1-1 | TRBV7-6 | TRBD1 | CASSYQGGNTEAFF | TGTGCCAGCAGCTATCAGGGGGGGAACACTGAAGCTTTCTTT
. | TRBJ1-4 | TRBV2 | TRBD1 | CASKSDREANEKLFF | TGTGCCAGCAAATCGGACAGGGAAGCTAATGAAAAACTGTTTTTT